A single sample is the source of the 22 T cell receptor beta chains below, sequenced in a study of vaccination and CD4 T cells after COVID-19. TCRdb independently ran MiXCR on the PCR reads; one entry per CDR3 protein. The sample has about 21,000 distinct CDR3 sequences; more than 45% are singletons. Sequences were derived from CD4+ T cells from blood, sampled before SARS-CoV-2 vaccination. The receptors were sampled from a human donor who had recovered from COVID-19.

The V call is TRBV11-2, the J call TRBJ2-7; D possibly corresponds to TRBD1 (6 bases). The CDR3 consists of 16 residues. V dropped 2 bases and J dropped 2 bases, with 16 bases sitting between them. Germline CDR1 reads SGHAT; CDR2 reads FQNNGV. The DNA of the CDR3 is TGTGCCAGCAGCTTACTTTGGACCGAGGGGGCCTACGAGCAGTACTTC. Protein sequence: CASSLLWTEGAYEQYF. Complete variable domain (other parts from reference TRBV11-2 and TRBJ2-7): EAGVAQSPRYKIIEKRQSVAFWCNPISGHATLYWYQQILGQGPKLLIQFQNNGVVDDSQLPKDRFSAERLKGVDSTLKIQPAKLEDSAVYLCASSLLWTEGAYEQYFGPGTRLTVT.

The chain links TRBV2 to TRBJ1-2; unclear D gene. Germline V gene sequence: CDR1 SNHLY, CDR2 FYNNEI. This CDR3 region has 14 residues. The V end lost 3 bases, the J end lost 8 bases, and 16 bases lay between the germline ends. CDR3 in amino acids: CASSDRQLTRGYTF. In nucleotides, the CDR3 is TGTGCCAGCAGTGACAGGCAGCTCACAAGGGGCTACACCTTC.

CDR3 bases: TGTGCCAGCAGCCGGACTAGCGGGAGCCCAGATACGCAGTATTTT. It yields the protein CASSRTSGSPDTQYF. This chain connects TRBV7-8 to TRBJ2-3; 13 bases agree with TRBD2. The CDR3 is made up of 15 amino acids. V trimming: 5 bases; J trimming: 4 bases; junction bases outside the gene matches: 3. The germline CDR1 and CDR2 sequences are SGHVS and FQNEAQ.

The chain links TRBV6-5 to TRBJ2-1; 15 nucleotides align to TRBD2. J was trimmed by 5 bases and V by 2 bases; bases with no gene match: 4. Germline V gene data show CDR1 as MNHEY and CDR2 as SVGAGI. CDR3 size: 17 residues. CDR3 protein: CASSYGLAGGVHNEQFF. CDR3 nucleotides: TGTGCCAGCAGTTACGGACTAGCGGGAGGGGTCCACAATGAGCAGTTCTTC.

V and J are TRBV20-1 and TRBJ2-1, with D possibly matching TRBD2 (6 bases). The CDR3 loop spans 12 amino acids. Trimming cost V 2 bases and J 7 bases, with 9 bases left between them. Germline loops: CDR1 DFQATT, CDR2 SNEGSKA (reference sequence). The CDR3 protein is CSARQRVNEQFF. CDR3 DNA sequence: TGCAGTGCTAGACAGCGGGTAAATGAGCAGTTCTTC.

J is TRBJ2-5 and V is TRBV2, with unresolved D. The CDR3 loop spans 14 amino acids. Trimming left V 6 bases short and J 1 base short, with 12 bases between. The germline gives CDR1 SNHLY, CDR2 FYNNEI. The CDR3 protein is CASSQDGRQETQYF. CDR3 DNA sequence: TGTGCCAGCAGCCAGGACGGTCGCCAAGAGACCCAGTACTTC. Full variable domain (outside the CDR3, taken from reference TRBV2 and TRBJ2-5): EPEVTQTPSHQVTQMGQEVILRCVPISNHLYFYWYRQILGQKVEFLVSFYNNEISEKSEIFDDQFSVERPDGSNFTLKIRSTKLEDSAMYFCASSQDGRQETQYFGPGTRLLVL.

This CDR3 reads CASSIRSLAGGTGSYNEQFF. CDR3 DNA sequence: TGTGCCAGTAGTATCCGCTCACTAGCGGGAGGGACGGGCTCCTACAATGAGCAGTTCTTC. The J gene is TRBJ2-1, the V gene TRBV19, with TRBD2 identical over 13 bases. The CDR3 is made up of 20 amino acids. CDR1 and CDR2 from the germline V gene are LNHDA and SQIVND (reference sequence). V was pared by 3 bases and J by 0 bases, with 11 bases of the junction left unmatched.

The rearrangement joins TRBV11-2 to TRBJ2-1; 7 positions agree with TRBD1. This CDR3 has 16 residues. After removal of 6 bases from V and 9 bases from J, the junction contained 17 bases not matched to a gene. Looked up from germline, CDR1 is SGHAT and CDR2 is FQNNGV. CDR3 nucleotides: TGTGCCAGCAGGGGCCCTGGGACAGCCACAAGGGGTGAGCAGTTCTTC. It specifies CASRGPGTATRGEQFF.

The chain uses TRBV20-1 and TRBJ2-3, with 7 bases aligning to TRBD2. Germline V gene lookup returns CDR1 DFQATT and CDR2 SNEGSKA (reference sequence). The CDR3 is 14 amino acids. V shed 7 bases, J shed 2 bases, and the junction held 9 bases outside the gene matches. CDR3 sequence: CSGRGGTNTDTQYF. For the CDR3, the DNA is TGCAGTGGTCGGGGCGGGACTAACACAGATACGCAGTATTTT.

The CDR3 here is CASCPGTGESEKLFF. As DNA, the CDR3 is TGCGCCAGCTGTCCCGGGACAGGGGAGAGTGAAAAACTGTTTTTT. V gene TRBV5-1 combines with J gene TRBJ1-4; 10 bases agree with TRBD1. This CDR3 is 15 amino acids long. V shed 7 bases, J shed 7 bases, and the junction held 10 bases outside the gene matches. Germline V CDR1 and CDR2: SGHRS, YFSETQ.

This clonotype has more than one count but fewer than ten. The chain combines TRBV6-1 with TRBJ2-7; 11 bases are shared with TRBD2. The CDR3 runs 14 residues. Germline CDR1 is MNHNS and CDR2 is SASEGT. J was trimmed by 4 bases and V by 6 bases; bases with no gene match: 5. Here the CDR3 reads CASRMTSGAYEQYF. CDR3 nucleotide sequence: TGTGCCAGCAGGATGACTAGCGGGGCATACGAGCAGTACTTC.

The chain uses TRBV2 and TRBJ2-3; D remains unclear. V was clipped by 10 bases and J by 0 bases, with 14 bases between them. CDR1 and CDR2 (germline): SNHLY, FYNNEI. The CDR3 is 14 amino acids. CDR3 in DNA: TGTGCCACCTCTAGGGAAACTAGCACAGATACGCAGTATTTT. Residues: CATSRETSTDTQYF. The full variable domain, its missing parts supplied by reference TRBV2 and TRBJ2-3, is EPEVTQTPSHQVTQMGQEVILRCVPISNHLYFYWYRQILGQKVEFLVSFYNNEISEKSEIFDDQFSVERPDGSNFTLKIRSTKLEDSAMYFCATSRETSTDTQYFGPGTRLTVL.

This clonotype came up once. The chain uses TRBV5-1 and TRBJ2-3; D might be TRBD1 or TRBD2, each matching 5 bases. Trimming pared 0 bases from V and 1 base from J, leaving 12 bases between. Germline V CDR1 and CDR2: SGHRS, YFSETQ. The CDR3 loop spans 16 amino acids. DNA of the CDR3: TGCGCCAGCAGCTTGGCCAGGGTGAGGGGCACAGATACGCAGTATTTT. Amino acid sequence: CASSLARVRGTDTQYF.

This rearrangement joins TRBV20-1 to TRBJ2-5; tentatively, D is TRBD2 (5 bases). There are 16 residues in the CDR3. The germline CDR1 and CDR2 sequences are DFQATT and SNEGSKA (reference sequence). Trimming shortened V by 6 bases and J by 5 bases, and 25 bases separated the two germline ends. Here the CDR3 reads CSAATHFARAEETQYF. CDR3 sequence (DNA): TGCAGTGCGGCAACCCATTTTGCGCGAGCGGAGGAGACCCAGTACTTC.

The rearrangement uses TRBV18 and TRBJ2-3, with unresolved D. V lost 6 bases and J lost 3, with 13 bases in between. Germline V lookup: CDR1 KGHSH, CDR2 LQKENI. CDR3 length: 14 amino acids. The CDR3 nucleotides read TGTGCCAGCTCCCCCCCCACAAGAACAGATACGCAGTATTTT. It is translated as CASSPPTRTDTQYF.

The V and J genes are TRBV6-1 and TRBJ1-3; D is possibly TRBD1 (5 bases). This CDR3 is built from 15 residues. Between the trimmed V and J ends, which lost 4 bases and 0 bases, there was a span of 10 bases. The germline CDR1 and CDR2 sequences are MNHNS and SASEGT. CDR3 DNA: TGTGCCAGCAGTGCGGGACCCAGCTCTGGAAACACCATATATTTT. Translated: CASSAGPSSGNTIYF.

V and J are TRBV20-1 and TRBJ1-3; the D gene is possibly TRBD1 (5 bases). Looked up from germline, CDR1 is DFQATT and CDR2 is SNEGSKA (reference sequence). V was shortened by 7 bases and J by 4 bases, with 20 bases between the two germline ends. This CDR3 has 15 amino acids. The CDR3 loop reads CSVIDDGGIGNTIYF. CDR3 nucleotides: TGCAGTGTTATCGACGACGGGGGGATAGGAAACACCATATATTTT.

CDR3 protein: CASSLGGGQGALYEQYF. Here the CDR3 DNA reads TGTGCCAGCAGTTTAGGGGGTGGACAGGGGGCTTTGTACGAGCAGTACTTC. J is TRBJ2-7 and V is TRBV28; 11 positions agree with TRBD1. CDR1 is MDHEN and CDR2 is SYDVKM in the germline V gene. This CDR3 is 17 amino acids long. Trimming cost V 2 bases and J 4 bases; bases outside gene matches: 10.

Only a few counts were recorded for this clonotype. Relative to the germline gene, one junction end is altered; a read error may explain this. The chain links TRBV20-1 to TRBJ2-5, with D tentatively TRBD2 (6 bases). The CDR3 loop spans 15 amino acids. The V gene's germline CDR1 is DFQATT and CDR2 SNEGSKA (reference sequence). CDR3 sequence reads: CSARGPSAYQETQYF. CDR3 DNA: TGCAGTGCAAGAGGGCCTAGCGCGTACCAAGAGACCCAGTACTTC.

The chain is built from TRBV6-5 and TRBJ2-7; 13 nucleotides align to TRBD2. V shed 2 bases, J shed 1 base, and the junction held 11 bases outside the gene matches. Germline lookup yields CDR1 MNHEY and CDR2 SVGAGI. The CDR3 runs 19 residues. CDR3 sequence (DNA): TGTGCCAGCAGTTACCTGCCCCCGGGACTAGCGGGGATATCCTACGAGCAGTACTTC. It codes for CASSYLPPGLAGISYEQYF.

This clonotype came up a few times. The CDR3 nucleotides read TGTGCCAGCAGTGAATTGGGGACGGCGAACACTGAAGCTTTCTTT. Translation: CASSELGTANTEAFF. V is TRBV2 and J is TRBJ1-1; the D gene is possibly TRBD1 (5 bases). This CDR3 comprises 15 residues. From germline, CDR1 is SNHLY and CDR2 FYNNEI. Trimming removed 2 bases from V and 1 base from J, with 11 bases in between.

The table lists this clonotype with a few counts. The rearrangement links TRBV23-1 to TRBJ2-7; D is uncertain. TRBV23-1 is flagged as an ORF with uncertain function. This CDR3 spans 15 amino acids. Trimming took off 3 bases at V and 2 bases at J, with 14 bases between the two ends. The CDR3, as DNA: TGCGCCAGCAGTCATTTCGACGTCAGAGCCTACGAGCAGTACTTC. As protein: CASSHFDVRAYEQYF.